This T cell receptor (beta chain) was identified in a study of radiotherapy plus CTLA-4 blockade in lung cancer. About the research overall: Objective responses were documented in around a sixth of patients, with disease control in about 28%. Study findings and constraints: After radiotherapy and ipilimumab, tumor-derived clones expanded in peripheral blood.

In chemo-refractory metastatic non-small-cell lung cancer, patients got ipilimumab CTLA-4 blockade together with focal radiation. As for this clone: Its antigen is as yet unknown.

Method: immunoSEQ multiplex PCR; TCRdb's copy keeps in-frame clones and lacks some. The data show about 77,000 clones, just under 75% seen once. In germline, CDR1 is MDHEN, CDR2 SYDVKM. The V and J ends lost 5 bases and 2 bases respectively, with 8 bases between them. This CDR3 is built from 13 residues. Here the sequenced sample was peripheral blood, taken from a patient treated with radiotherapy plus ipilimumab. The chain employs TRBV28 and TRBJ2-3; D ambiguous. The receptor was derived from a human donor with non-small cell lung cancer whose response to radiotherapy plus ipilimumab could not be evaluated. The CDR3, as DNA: TGTGCCAGCAGTGCAACAGTCACAGATACGCAGTATTTT. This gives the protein CASSATVTDTQYF.